Presented here are 27 T cell receptor beta chains from one specimen sequenced in a study of low-dose radiotherapy and immunotherapy resistance in tumors. Priming of first-strand cDNA relied on TRAV- and TRBV-specific primers (covering alpha and beta chains). Amplification, which lasted 20 to 25 PCR cycles, used a constant-region primer and V-primer adapter to amplify TCRs. MiXCR, run by TCRdb on the reads, gives a single entry per CDR3 protein. Of more than 90,000 distinct CDR3 sequences in the sample, roughly 20% are singletons; the top ten hold 4.1%. The sample's time point: after trial treatment. Treatment given: LDRT plus nivolumab, ipilimumab, low-dose cyclophosphamide and aspirin (RACIN trial). The sample in question was PBMCs, obtained after low-dose radiotherapy plus immunotherapy. These receptors were obtained from a male donor with prostate cancer.

Only a few counts were recorded for this clonotype. This chain connects TRBV15 to TRBJ2-1, with a tentative D call TRBD1 (6 bases). With 5 bases removed from V and 6 bases from J, the gap between germline ends came to 14 bases. CDR1 is LNHNV, CDR2 YYDKDF, per germline (reference sequence). This CDR3 has 14 amino acids. The CDR3 reads CATSPRGTGNEQFF. CDR3 DNA: TGTGCCACCAGCCCCAGGGGTACGGGCAATGAGCAGTTCTTC.

This clonotype was recorded many times. The chain combines TRBV7-3 with TRBJ1-2; D may be TRBD1 (6 bases). Germline-derived CDR1 and CDR2 are SGHTA and FQGTGA. Trimming took 3 bases from V and 0 from J, leaving 8 bases between them. There are 14 residues in the CDR3. The DNA for the CDR3 is TGTGCCAGCAGCTTGGACAGTTCTAACTATGGCTACACCTTC. It encodes CASSLDSSNYGYTF.

This clonotype was picked up a small number of times. This chain joins TRBV5-1 and TRBJ2-5; no firm D call. The V and J ends lost 3 bases and 1 base respectively, with 10 bases between them. This CDR3 contains 14 residues. Looked up from germline, CDR1 is SGHRS and CDR2 is YFSETQ. The CDR3 sequence: CASSYGRIQETQYF. In DNA form, the CDR3 reads TGCGCCAGCAGCTACGGACGGATCCAAGAGACCCAGTACTTC.

This clonotype was observed at least ten times. This chain links TRBV4-1 with TRBJ1-6; D is unresolved. This CDR3 contains 13 residues. Trimming removed 0 bases at V and 11 bases at J, with 8 bases between. The germline V gene encodes CDR1 MGHRA and CDR2 YSYEKL. The CDR3 region is CASSQDRVPPLHF. The CDR3 coding sequence is TGCGCCAGCAGCCAAGATCGGGTCCCACCCCTCCACTTT.

The chain is built from TRBV28 and TRBJ2-2, with D hard to call. Germline V gene lookup returns CDR1 MDHEN and CDR2 SYDVKM. This CDR3 is built from 16 residues. The V and J ends lost 3 bases and 1 base respectively, with 12 bases between them. CDR3 DNA: TGTGCCAGCAGTTTCCGGACGGACGGGAACACCGGGGAGCTGTTTTTT. Its translation: CASSFRTDGNTGELFF.

In regard to this clonotype: One junction end does not reproduce the germline sequence, and a read error may be involved. The CDR3 loop reads CASSASGGTGETHYF. Written as DNA, the CDR3 is TGTGCCAGCAGTGCCAGCGGTGGGACGGGAGAGACCCATTACTTC. This chain links TRBV6-8 with TRBJ2-5; weak D call: TRBD2 (6 bases). The CDR3 has 15 residues. Germline-derived CDR1 and CDR2 are MNHGY and SAAAGT.

This sequence joins TRBV30 and TRBJ2-3; D unclear. V was cut by 5 bases and J by 2 bases, with 8 bases left in between. Germline V CDR1 and CDR2: GTSNPN, SVGIG (reference sequence). The CDR3 sequence is 12 residues long. The CDR3 protein is CAWALSTDTQYF. Written as DNA, the CDR3 is TGTGCCTGGGCCCTATCCACAGATACGCAGTATTTT.

This clonotype was found once. A far larger clone is off by one base, so a read error is likely. The chain uses TRBV6-5 and TRBJ2-3; D not resolved. Germline values: CDR1 MNHEY, CDR2 SVGAGI. The length of the CDR3 is 15 residues. The CDR3 region has the DNA TGTGCCAGCAGCCGCTATGCGCGTGGCACAGATAGGCAGTATTTT. Its protein is CASSRYARGTDRQYF.

This clonotype was counted many times. The V call is TRBV6-2 or TRBV6-3, the J call TRBJ2-3; D might be TRBD1 or TRBD2, each matching 5 bases. The CDR3 has 12 amino acids. V was trimmed by 11 bases and J by 3 bases, leaving 12 bases between them. In germline, CDR1 is MNHEY, CDR2 SVGEGT. The CDR3 DNA reads TGTGCCTCCTCCGGGGCGACAGATACGCAGTATTTT. This sequence encodes CASSGATDTQYF.

This clonotype was recorded many times. V and J are TRBV6-6 and TRBJ1-4; 10 bases align to TRBD1. Germline values: CDR1 MNHNY, CDR2 SVGAGI (reference sequence). CDR3 length equals 17 residues. Trimming at V came to 5 bases and at J to 4 bases, leaving 10 bases not matched to a gene. The DNA for the CDR3 is TGTGCCAGCAGTCCCGGGGGACAGGGGTTCAATAATGAAAAACTGTTTTTT. Protein product: CASSPGGQGFNNEKLFF.

In its sample, this clonotype was seen many times. V gene TRBV7-6 combines with J gene TRBJ2-3, with D perhaps TRBD2 (6 bases). V was shortened by 5 bases and J by 1 base, with 13 bases between the two germline ends. Germline assignment: CDR1 SGHVS and CDR2 FNYEAQ. CDR3 length equals 15 residues. This CDR3 is CASSLRGLRTDTQYF. In nucleotides, the CDR3 is TGTGCCAGCAGCCTTCGGGGACTGCGCACAGATACGCAGTATTTT.

The CDR3 protein is CASSLDGGDSNQPQHF. The CDR3 region has the DNA TGCGCCAGCAGCTTGGACGGCGGCGATAGCAATCAGCCCCAGCATTTT. The chain recombines TRBV5-1 with TRBJ1-5; D remains ambiguous. The CDR3 loop spans 16 amino acids. V was shortened by 0 bases and J by 0 bases, with 10 bases between the two germline ends. The germline CDR1 and CDR2 sequences are SGHRS and YFSETQ.

This clonotype was recorded at least ten times. The rearrangement joins TRBV11-2 to TRBJ2-3; 10 bases are shared with TRBD2. With V trimmed by 5 bases and J by 6 bases, 8 bases remained unmatched. There are 15 residues in the CDR3. Germline CDR1 SGHAT, CDR2 FQNNGV. The CDR3 sequence is CASSRPLAGVDTQYF. The CDR3 DNA sequence: TGTGCCAGCAGCCGACCCCTAGCGGGGGTCGATACGCAGTATTTT.

This clonotype was counted many times. The chain uses TRBV12-3 or TRBV12-4 and TRBJ1-2; 9 bases are a match to TRBD1. Trimming at V came to 5 bases and at J to 0 bases, leaving 4 bases not matched to a gene. CDR3 length: 15 amino acids. The CDR3 here is CASSETGGPNYGYTF. CDR3 nucleotide sequence: TGTGCCAGCAGTGAAACAGGGGGCCCTAACTATGGCTACACCTTC.

This clonotype has ten or more counts. The gene calls are TRBV2 and TRBJ1-1; a possible D gene is TRBD1 (6 bases). Germline V gene data show CDR1 as SNHLY and CDR2 as FYNNEI. This CDR3 region has 14 residues. V was clipped by 8 bases and J by 8 bases, with 21 bases between them. The CDR3: CASLPIPTGREAFF. DNA of the CDR3: TGTGCCAGCTTGCCGATCCCCACAGGGAGAGAAGCTTTCTTT. The complete variable domain, with remaining parts taken from reference TRBV2 and TRBJ1-1, reads EPEVTQTPSHQVTQMGQEVILRCVPISNHLYFYWYRQILGQKVEFLVSFYNNEISEKSEIFDDQFSVERPDGSNFTLKIRSTKLEDSAMYFCASLPIPTGREAFFGQGTRLTVV.

This clonotype was recorded a few times. This sequence joins TRBV20-1 and TRBJ1-1; D gene ambiguous. V was pared by 2 bases and J by 1 base, with 11 bases between. The CDR3 contains 14 residues. Per germline, CDR1 DFQATT and CDR2 SNEGSKA (reference sequence). CDR3 protein: CSARSPGRNTEAFF. For the CDR3, the DNA is TGCAGTGCTAGAAGCCCGGGCAGGAACACTGAAGCTTTCTTT.

This clonotype was detected once. The chain uses TRBV24-1 and TRBJ2-1; 10 bases match TRBD2. This CDR3 has 18 amino acids. Trimming took 4 bases from V and 4 from J; bases not matched to a gene: 12. CDR1 and CDR2 from the germline V gene are KGHDR and SFDVKD. This CDR3 is CATSETLPPAGGYNEQFF. Written as DNA, the CDR3 is TGTGCCACCAGTGAGACCCTCCCCCCAGCGGGAGGGTACAATGAGCAGTTCTTC.

This clonotype was found a few times. A much larger clonotype is one base distant, so this may be a read error. The rearrangement joins TRBV11-3 to TRBJ2-2; maybe TRBD2 (5 bases). The CDR3 length is 16 residues. CDR1 is SGHNT and CDR2 is YENEEA in the germline V gene. The CDR3 protein is CASSLGPTANTGELYF. DNA for the CDR3: TGTGCCAGCAGCTTAGGTCCTACTGCGAACACCGGGGAGCTGTATTTT.

As concerns this clonotype: A far larger clone is only one base removed, so a read error is likely. The V gene is TRBV6-1, the J gene TRBJ2-5; D is unresolved. Germline CDR1 MNHNS, CDR2 SASEGT. Trimming took off 5 bases at V and 11 bases at J, with 18 bases between the two ends. This CDR3 spans 13 amino acids. The CDR3 loop is CASSYLSDNEQYF. CDR3 nucleotide sequence: TGTGCCAGCAGTTACCTTTCAGACAATGAGCAGTACTTC.

This clonotype came up many times. The rearrangement uses TRBV20-1 and TRBJ2-3, with 8 bases fitting TRBD2. The germline gives CDR1 DFQATT, CDR2 SNEGSKA (reference sequence). The CDR3 is 17 residues long. The ends lost 5 bases at V and 3 bases at J; junction bases unmatched: 16. The CDR3 DNA reads as TGCAGTGCTCAGAGCGGGCGGGGGGATCTTTGGACAGATACGCAGTATTTT. It translates to CSAQSGRGDLWTDTQYF.

At least ten counts were recorded for this clonotype. The chain employs TRBV12-5 and TRBJ1-6, with 8 bases fitting TRBD1. CDR1 is LGHNT and CDR2 is FRNRAP in the germline V gene. CDR3 length: 15 residues. V was pared by 5 bases and J by 7 bases, with 7 bases of the junction left unmatched. This CDR3 is CASGPWTGRNSPLHF. DNA of the CDR3: TGTGCTAGTGGTCCTTGGACAGGGCGCAATTCACCCCTCCACTTT. The full variable domain, completed using reference TRBV12-5 and TRBJ1-6, is DARVTQTPRHKVTEMGQEVTMRCQPILGHNTVFWYRQTMMQGLELLAYFRNRAPLDDSGMPKDRFSAEMPDATLATLKIQPSEPRDSAVYFCASGPWTGRNSPLHFGNGTRLTVT.

The table lists this clonotype with many counts. This CDR3 reads CASSFGPLEGETQYF. The CDR3 nucleotides are TGTGCCAGCAGCTTCGGTCCCCTCGAGGGGGAGACCCAGTACTTC. This chain uses TRBV7-9 with TRBJ2-5; D may correspond to TRBD1 or TRBD2 (5 bases each). This CDR3 has 15 residues. The V end lost 3 bases, the J end lost 5 bases, and 16 bases lay between the germline ends. Germline CDR1 and CDR2: SEHNR and FQNEAQ (reference sequence).

This clonotype was picked up many times. The J gene is TRBJ1-6, the V gene TRBV9; D unresolved. This CDR3 comprises 16 residues. The germline V gene encodes CDR1 SGDLS and CDR2 YYNGEE. The ends were cut back, 4 bases at V and 10 bases at J, with 21 bases in the middle. CDR3 coding DNA: TGTGCCAGCAGCTTCGGACCGGACGGCGAGGGATCACCCCTCCACTTT. Its protein is CASSFGPDGEGSPLHF.

There are a few counts of this clonotype. Only one base separates this from a far larger clonotype, so it likely reflects a read error. The CDR3 DNA sequence: TGTGCCAGCAACACAGCCACAGATACGCAGTATTTT. This codes for CASNTATDTQYF. The chain is built from TRBV6-1 and TRBJ2-3; no clear D gene. The CDR3 loop spans 12 amino acids. The V end was cut by 7 bases, the J end by 2 bases, with 7 bases between. Looked up from germline, CDR1 is MNHNS and CDR2 is SASEGT.

Notes on this clonotype: This probably arose from a read error, given a far larger clone one base away. The genes are TRBV13 and TRBJ2-7, with 14 bases lining up with TRBD2. The CDR3 has 15 amino acids. CDR1 and CDR2 from the germline V gene are PRHDT and FYEKMQ (reference sequence). V lost 5 bases, J lost 7 bases, and 7 bases stayed unmatched. The CDR3: CASSKTSGGANEQYF. The DNA for the CDR3 is TGTGCCAGCAGCAAGACTAGCGGGGGGGCCAATGAGCAGTACTTC.

Ten or more counts support this clonotype. The rearrangement joins TRBV7-8 to TRBJ2-7; D assignment may be TRBD1 or TRBD2 (7 bases each). CDR1 is SGHVS, CDR2 FQNEAQ, per germline. This CDR3 is built from 14 residues. V was pared by 5 bases and J by 7 bases, with 18 bases between. The CDR3 protein is CASSKQGTKGEQYF. CDR3 DNA sequence: TGTGCCAGCAGCAAACAGGGGACTAAGGGGGAGCAGTACTTC.

The table lists this clonotype with many counts. This sequence joins TRBV7-2 and TRBJ2-3; D is uncertain. Trimming left V 1 base short and J 2 bases short, with 7 bases between. The CDR3 loop spans 14 amino acids. Germline CDR1 is SGHTA and CDR2 is FQGNSA. CDR3 region: CASSLDSTTDTQYF. The DNA for the CDR3 is TGTGCCAGCAGCTTAGACAGCACCACAGATACGCAGTATTTT.